This record concerns one TCR beta chain sequence. Its antigen remains unidentified. The sample belongs to a study of identical twins' blood T cells. Study-level points and caveats: Shared environment remains a possible cause of twin similarity.

Via MiXCR, TCRdb re-called the 5' RACE reads, giving one row per CDR3 protein. Of fewer than 450,000 distinct CDR3 sequences listed, under 30% are singletons. Six healthy women, forming three identical twin pairs, donated samples. The CDR3 is 17 amino acids. Germline V gives CDR1 SNHLY, CDR2 FYNNEI. The V gene lost 10 bases and the J gene lost 0 bases, with 22 bases spanning the gap. This receptor was identified in a woman aged 18 to 55 in good health. Sequenced material: PBMCs. The gene calls are TRBV2 and TRBJ2-1, with D possibly TRBD2 on 6 matching bases. The CDR3 loop reads CAIPLGSSSSSYNEQFF. The CDR3 coding sequence is TGTGCCATCCCCCTCGGGAGTAGCTCGAGCTCCTACAATGAGCAGTTCTTC.